The rows below give T cell receptor beta chains drawn from one sample of a study of PD-1 blockade in classical Hodgkin lymphoma. Repertoires were generated with immunoSEQ multiplex PCR, while TCRdb's copy carries only in-frame clones and drops some. The repertoire consists of about 62,000 clones, with about nine tenths occurring once and the leading ten covering about 12%. Specimen: peripheral blood mononuclear cells (PBMCs), collected at baseline. The receptors were sampled from a human donor with classical Hodgkin lymphoma. Each CDR3 is given with its conserved first and last residue. A D gene is named only where the DNA matches it firmly. Expanded clones get a size class; other rows say once, few or many, or leave the size out.

V: TRBV19; size: .; D: .; J: TRBJ1-4; DNA: TGTGCCAGTAGGGGGGAGACTAATGAAAAACTGTTTTTT; CDR3: CASRGETNEKLFF
V: TRBV7-2; size: .; D: TRBD2; J: TRBJ2-2; DNA: TGTGCCAGCAGCCCTAATAGCGGACTAGGGGTACCCGGGGAGCTGTTTTTT; CDR3: CASSPNSGLGVPGELFF
V: TRBV4-1; size: .; D: .; J: TRBJ1-5; DNA: TGCGCCAGCAGCCAAGATAGGGGTGGTCAGCCCCAGCATTTT; CDR3: CASSQDRGGQPQHF
V: TRBV5-4; size: .; D: .; J: TRBJ2-6; DNA: TGTGCCAGCAGCTTGGGTCAGTTGGGAATACGCTCTGGGGCCAACGTCCTGACTTTC; CDR3: CASSLGQLGIRSGANVLTF
V: TRBV11-3; size: .; D: .; J: TRBJ2-7; DNA: TGTGCCAGCAGCTTTAATGATTACGAGCAGTACTTC; CDR3: CASSFNDYEQYF
V: TRBV9; size: .; D: .; J: TRBJ1-4; DNA: TGTGCCAGCAGCGGATGGACCGTCGGTGGGGGTGAAAAACTGTTTTTT; CDR3: CASSGWTVGGGEKLFF
V: TRBV5-1; size: few; D: .; J: TRBJ1-2; DNA: TGCGCCAGCAGCTTGGAGGGCAGGGTGCCAGATAACTATGGCTACACCTTC; CDR3: CASSLEGRVPDNYGYTF
V: TRBV5-4; size: once; D: TRBD1; J: TRBJ1-4; DNA: TGTGCCAGCAGCTTGGGACAGGGAGAAGGGGAAAAACTGTTTTTT; CDR3: CASSLGQGEGEKLFF
V: TRBV5-1; size: .; D: .; J: TRBJ1-2; DNA: TGCGCCAGCAGCTTGGATGGGGGCGCTGGCTACACCTTC; CDR3: CASSLDGGAGYTF
V: TRBV5-4; size: .; D: TRBD2; J: TRBJ2-7; DNA: TGTGCCAGCAGCTCCCCCTACGTTGGGGGGGACGACTACGAGCAGTACTTC; CDR3: CASSSPYVGGDDYEQYF
V: TRBV11-3; size: .; D: .; J: TRBJ1-6; DNA: TGTGCCAGCAGCTTAACATACGGCGGCTCCTATAATTCACCCCTCCACTTT; CDR3: CASSLTYGGSYNSPLHF
V: TRBV5-5; size: .; D: TRBD2; J: TRBJ2-7; DNA: TGTGCCAGCAGCTGGGGAGGGACTAAAGCCTACGAGCAGTACTTC; CDR3: CASSWGGTKAYEQYF
V: TRBV11-2; size: .; D: TRBD2; J: TRBJ2-1; DNA: TGTGCCAGCAGCACCGGACTAGTTGTCTGGGAGCAGTTCTTC; CDR3: CASSTGLVVWEQFF
V: TRBV6-6; size: .; D: TRBD1; J: TRBJ1-1; DNA: TGTGCCAGCAGTTACGGACAGGGTTGGAACACTGAAGCTTTCTTT; CDR3: CASSYGQGWNTEAFF
V: TRBV5-6; size: .; D: .; J: TRBJ2-7; DNA: TGTGCCAGCAGCCCACAGGGTTACGAGCAGTACTTC; CDR3: CASSPQGYEQYF
V: TRBV13; size: .; D: .; J: TRBJ2-6; DNA: TGTGCCAGCAGCTTAGTATGGGGTTCTGGGGCCAACGTCCTGACTTTC; CDR3: CASSLVWGSGANVLTF
V: TRBV20-1; size: .; D: .; J: TRBJ1-4; DNA: TGCAGTGCTTATAAAAATGAAAAACTGTTTTTT; CDR3: CSAYKNEKLFF
V: TRBV5-1; size: few; D: .; J: TRBJ1-1; DNA: TGCGCCAGCAGCTTGGTTCGGGGGAACACTGAAGCTTTCTTT; CDR3: CASSLVRGNTEAFF
V: TRBV6-1; size: .; D: .; J: TRBJ2-4; DNA: TGTGCCAGCAGCACAGAAAACATTCAGTACTTC; CDR3: CASSTENIQYF
V: TRBV28; size: once; D: .; J: TRBJ2-1; DNA: TGTGCCAGCACCCAGGACCGGGGGAGGAATGAGCAGTTCTTC; CDR3: CASTQDRGRNEQFF
V: TRBV6-1; size: .; D: .; J: TRBJ1-5; DNA: TGTGCCGGGGGGGGGCAGCCAAATCAGCCCCAGCATTTT; CDR3: CAGGGQPNQPQHF
V: TRBV11-3; size: .; D: TRBD1; J: TRBJ2-7; DNA: TGTGCCAGCAGCTTAGATGGGACAGGGGCCTACGAGCAGTACTTC; CDR3: CASSLDGTGAYEQYF
V: TRBV6-5; size: .; D: .; J: TRBJ2-5; DNA: TGTGCCAGCAGTACCCTTAGAGGGTCACAAGAGACCCAGTACTTC; CDR3: CASSTLRGSQETQYF
V: TRBV7-3; size: .; D: .; J: TRBJ2-4; DNA: TGTGCCAGCAGCTGGGGACCAGAAAACATTCAGTACTTC; CDR3: CASSWGPENIQYF
V: TRBV11-3; size: .; D: .; J: TRBJ2-2; DNA: TGTGCCAGCAGCTTACAGAACACCGGGGAGCTGTTTTTT; CDR3: CASSLQNTGELFF
V: TRBV10-3; size: .; D: TRBD2; J: TRBJ2-7; DNA: TGTGCCAGTGGCGTCAGCGGGGTCTCCTACGAGCAGTACTTC; CDR3: CASGVSGVSYEQYF
V: TRBV9; size: .; D: .; J: TRBJ2-7; DNA: TGTGCCAGCAGCGTAGGCGTGGGCTACGAGCAGTACTTC; CDR3: CASSVGVGYEQYF
V: TRBV15; size: .; D: TRBD1; J: TRBJ2-2; DNA: TGTGCCACCAGCAGTCCCATAACCGGGACAGGGGCCGGGGAGCTGTTTTTT; CDR3: CATSSPITGTGAGELFF
V: TRBV6-5; size: .; D: .; J: TRBJ1-1; DNA: TGTGCCAGCAGTTACTCGCAGGGTCGGACTGAAGCTTTCTTT; CDR3: CASSYSQGRTEAFF
V: TRBV6-1; size: .; D: .; J: TRBJ2-1; DNA: TGTGCCAGCAGTGAACTGGTGGGGCGGGGTAGCCATGAGCAGTTCTTC; CDR3: CASSELVGRGSHEQFF
V: TRBV7-9; size: .; D: TRBD1; J: TRBJ1-5; DNA: TGTGCCAGCAGCTTCGGACAGGGGGGGCAGCCCCAGCATTTT; CDR3: CASSFGQGGQPQHF
V: TRBV19; size: .; D: .; J: TRBJ2-2; DNA: TGTGCCAGTAGTTCACGGTATCAGGGAACCGGGGAGCTGTTTTTT; CDR3: CASSSRYQGTGELFF
V: TRBV7-3; size: .; D: TRBD2; J: TRBJ2-3; DNA: TGTGCCAGCAGCCCCTACGGCGGGGGGATGTCAGATACGCAGTATTTT; CDR3: CASSPYGGGMSDTQYF
V: TRBV5-1; size: .; D: TRBD1; J: TRBJ1-1; DNA: TGCGCCAGCAGCGTAGGACAGGGATTGGAAGCTTTCTTT; CDR3: CASSVGQGLEAFF
V: TRBV6-5; size: once; D: .; J: TRBJ2-1; DNA: TGTGCCAGCAGCATTGACCCTGACAATGAGCAGTTCTTC; CDR3: CASSIDPDNEQFF
V: TRBV6-4; size: .; D: .; J: TRBJ1-2; DNA: TGTGCCAGCAGTGAAGGAGGGGTGGGCTATGGCTACACCTTC; CDR3: CASSEGGVGYGYTF
V: TRBV7-9; size: .; D: TRBD1; J: TRBJ1-4; DNA: TGTGCCAGCAGCTCGCGACAGGGGGATGAAAAACTGTTTTTT; CDR3: CASSSRQGDEKLFF
V: TRBV9; size: .; D: TRBD1; J: TRBJ2-7; DNA: TGTGCCAGCAGCGTGGGACAGAGCTCCTACGAGCAGTACTTC; CDR3: CASSVGQSSYEQYF
V: TRBV25-1; size: .; D: .; J: TRBJ2-3; DNA: TGTGCCAGCAGTGAATATTGGGTGGGCTTAGGGACCACAGATACGCAGTATTTT; CDR3: CASSEYWVGLGTTDTQYF
V: TRBV4-2; size: .; D: .; J: TRBJ2-5; DNA: TGTGCCAGCAGCCAAGTGAGCGGAACCCAGGAGACCCAGTACTTC; CDR3: CASSQVSGTQETQYF
V: TRBV7-2; size: .; D: .; J: TRBJ1-1; DNA: TGTGCCAGCAGCTTAAGGTACGGTACTGAAGCTTTCTTT; CDR3: CASSLRYGTEAFF
V: TRBV5-1; size: .; D: .; J: TRBJ2-2; DNA: TGCGCCAGCAGCTCGGGACCATCGAACACCGGGGAGCTGTTTTTT; CDR3: CASSSGPSNTGELFF
V: TRBV19; size: .; D: .; J: TRBJ2-4; DNA: TGTGCCAGTCGCGGGGAGAGCTCGGATCAGTACTTC; CDR3: CASRGESSDQYF
V: TRBV4-2; size: .; D: .; J: TRBJ1-5; DNA: TGTGCCAGCAGCCAAGAGGATCAGCCCCAGCATTTT; CDR3: CASSQEDQPQHF
V: TRBV12-5; size: .; D: TRBD1; J: TRBJ1-1; DNA: TGTGCTAGTGGTTTGGTTCAGGGGGGCATGAACACTGAAGCTTTCTTT; CDR3: CASGLVQGGMNTEAFF
V: TRBV11-2; size: .; D: .; J: TRBJ1-2; DNA: TGTGCCAGCAGCCACGTTTCTAGGGGACCCAACTATGGCTACACCTTC; CDR3: CASSHVSRGPNYGYTF
V: TRBV6-5; size: .; D: .; J: TRBJ1-2; DNA: TGCGCCAGCAGTTACGAGGGAGAGACCTTCTATGGCTACACCTTC; CDR3: CASSYEGETFYGYTF
V: TRBV19; size: .; D: TRBD2; J: TRBJ2-3; DNA: TGTGCCAGTATAAGGCGGGGGTTCCCAGATACGCAGTATTTT; CDR3: CASIRRGFPDTQYF
V: TRBV19; size: .; D: .; J: TRBJ1-2; DNA: TGTGCCAGTTCACCGAAGGACAGAACTTATAACTATGGCTACACCTTC; CDR3: CASSPKDRTYNYGYTF
V: TRBV29-1; size: .; D: .; J: TRBJ2-5; DNA: TGCAGTGAATCCAGGGTGCCGGGGGAGACCCAGTACTTC; CDR3: CSESRVPGETQYF
V: TRBV7-6; size: .; D: TRBD2; J: TRBJ2-1; DNA: TGTGCCAGCAGCTTACTCGGGGGGGCACACAATGAGCAGTTCTTC; CDR3: CASSLLGGAHNEQFF
V: TRBV9; size: .; D: TRBD1; J: TRBJ1-2; DNA: TGTGCCAGCAGCTCGACAGGGGGCCACTATGGCTACACCTTC; CDR3: CASSSTGGHYGYTF